This T cell receptor beta chain stems from a study of T-cell memory formation after mild COVID-19. Study in general: Largely donor-specific sequence clusters came from a couple of donors.

TCRdb itself ran the 5' RACE reads through MiXCR, one entry per CDR3 protein. This table holds under 450,000 distinct CDR3 sequences, 13% to 15% found once. Overall study results and limits: The pre-infection memory compartment contained some responding clones, suggesting cross-reactive memory joined. Contracting CD4+ clones lay largely in CM and EM, with CD8+ ones residing in EMRA. Later expanders leaned CD4+, whereas clones that contracted between day 15 and 85 were balanced CD4/CD8.

CDR1 is DFQATT, CDR2 SNEGSKA, per germline (reference sequence). V shed 5 bases, J shed 3 bases, and the junction held 12 bases outside the gene matches. This CDR3 region has 15 residues. This clonotype was seen more than once but under ten times. As yet, its antigen is unknown. Sample: PBMCs or a T cell subset sorted from them (not recorded which). The TCR was taken from a man between 18 and 29 years old who had mild COVID-19 (a few samples of this study predate the infection). Cell type and time point are not known. This chain connects TRBV20-1 to TRBJ2-7; 8 bases agree with TRBD1. CDR3: CSAELRTGLSYEQYF. In DNA form, the CDR3 reads TGCAGTGCTGAACTCAGGACAGGGTTGAGCTACGAGCAGTACTTC.